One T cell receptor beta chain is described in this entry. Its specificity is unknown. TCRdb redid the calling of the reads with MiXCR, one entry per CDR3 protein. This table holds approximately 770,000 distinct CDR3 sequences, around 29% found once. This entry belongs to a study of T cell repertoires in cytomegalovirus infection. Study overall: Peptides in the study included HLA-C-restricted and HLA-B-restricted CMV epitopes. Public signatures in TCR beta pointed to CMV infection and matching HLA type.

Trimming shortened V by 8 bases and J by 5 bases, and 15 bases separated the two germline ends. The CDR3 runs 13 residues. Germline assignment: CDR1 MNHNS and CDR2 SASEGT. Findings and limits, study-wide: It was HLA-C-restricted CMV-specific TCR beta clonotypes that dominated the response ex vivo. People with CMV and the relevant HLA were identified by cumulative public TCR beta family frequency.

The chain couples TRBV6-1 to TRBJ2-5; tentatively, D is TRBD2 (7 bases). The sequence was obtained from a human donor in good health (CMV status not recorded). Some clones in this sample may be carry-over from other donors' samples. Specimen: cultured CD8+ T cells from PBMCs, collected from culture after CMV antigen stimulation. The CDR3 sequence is CASRLGGAETQYF. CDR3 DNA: TGTGCCAGCCGCCTTGGGGGGGCCGAGACCCAGTACTTC.